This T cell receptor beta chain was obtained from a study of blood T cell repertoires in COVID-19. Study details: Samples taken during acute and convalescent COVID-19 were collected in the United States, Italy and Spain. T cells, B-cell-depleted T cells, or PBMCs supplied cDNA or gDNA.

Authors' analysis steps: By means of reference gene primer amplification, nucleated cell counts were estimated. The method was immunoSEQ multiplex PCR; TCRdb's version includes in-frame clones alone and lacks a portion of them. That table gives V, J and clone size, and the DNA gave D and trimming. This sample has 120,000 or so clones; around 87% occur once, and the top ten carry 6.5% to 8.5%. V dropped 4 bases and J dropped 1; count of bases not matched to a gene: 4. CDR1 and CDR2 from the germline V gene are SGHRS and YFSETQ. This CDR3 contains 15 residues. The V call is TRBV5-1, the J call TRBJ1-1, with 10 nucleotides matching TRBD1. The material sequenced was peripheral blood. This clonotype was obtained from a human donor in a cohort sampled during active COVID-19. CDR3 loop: CASSLRQGANTEAFF. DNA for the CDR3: TGCGCCAGCAGCCTGAGACAGGGGGCGAACACTGAAGCTTTCTTT.